This T cell receptor (beta chain) was documented in a study of blood T cells in healthy people across ages. The wider study: Every two T cells gave about one barcoded beta molecule via template switching. Study-level points and caveats: The study lacked donor CMV status, which possibly confounded expanded clonotype changes.

This clonotype has a handful of counts. The antigen remains undetermined. Germline CDR1 is SGHRS and CDR2 is YFSETQ. The CDR3 runs to 16 residues. Then a second PCR, running about 6 to 11 cycles, was carried out with a sample-barcoded 5' primer and a J-beta primer mix. TCRdb re-analysed the 5' RACE reads in MiXCR, keeping a single row per CDR3 protein. The sample contains 1.5 million to 2 million distinct CDR3 sequences, over 25% of which appear only once. Sequences were obtained from blood. V and J are TRBV5-1 and TRBJ2-4; TRBD1 agrees at 8 bases. The DNA end is more similar to TRBJ2-7, so the J call may be wrong. This TCR was sampled from a woman aged 30 to 39 in good health. The CDR3 sequence: CASTSGDRTRSYEQYF. CDR3 DNA sequence: TGCGCCAGCACCTCTGGGGACAGGACCAGATCCTACGAGCAGTACTTC.